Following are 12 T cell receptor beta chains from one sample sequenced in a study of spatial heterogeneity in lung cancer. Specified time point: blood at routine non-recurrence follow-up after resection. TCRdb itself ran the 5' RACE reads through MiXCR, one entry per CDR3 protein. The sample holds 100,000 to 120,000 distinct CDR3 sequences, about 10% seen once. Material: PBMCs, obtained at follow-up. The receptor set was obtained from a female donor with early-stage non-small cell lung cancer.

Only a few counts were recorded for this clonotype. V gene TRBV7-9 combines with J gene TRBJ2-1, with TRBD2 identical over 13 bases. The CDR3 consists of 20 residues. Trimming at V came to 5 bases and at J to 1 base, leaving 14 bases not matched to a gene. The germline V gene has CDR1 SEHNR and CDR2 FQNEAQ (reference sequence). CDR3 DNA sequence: TGTGCCAGCAGCCTTAGGAGGACTAGCGGGAGCATAGGGTCCTACAATGAGCAGTTCTTC. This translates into CASSLRRTSGSIGSYNEQFF.

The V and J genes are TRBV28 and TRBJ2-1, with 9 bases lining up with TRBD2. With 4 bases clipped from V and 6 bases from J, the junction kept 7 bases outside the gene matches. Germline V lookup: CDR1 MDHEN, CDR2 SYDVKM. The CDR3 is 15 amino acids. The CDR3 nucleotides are TGTGCCAGCAGTTCTCGCCTAGCGGGATTCAATGAGCAGTTCTTC. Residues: CASSSRLAGFNEQFF. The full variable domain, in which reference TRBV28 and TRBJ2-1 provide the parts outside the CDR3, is DVKVTQSSRYLVKRTGEKVFLECVQDMDHENMFWYRQDPGLGLRLIYFSYDVKMKEKGDIPEGYSVSREKKERFSLILESASTNQTSMYLCASSSRLAGFNEQFFGPGTRLTVL.

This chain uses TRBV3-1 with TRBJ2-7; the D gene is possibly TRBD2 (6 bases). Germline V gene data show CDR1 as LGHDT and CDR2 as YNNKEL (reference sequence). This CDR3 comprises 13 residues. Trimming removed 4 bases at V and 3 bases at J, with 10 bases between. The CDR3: CASSLGLIYEQYF. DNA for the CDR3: TGTGCCAGCAGCCTGGGACTGATCTACGAGCAGTACTTC.

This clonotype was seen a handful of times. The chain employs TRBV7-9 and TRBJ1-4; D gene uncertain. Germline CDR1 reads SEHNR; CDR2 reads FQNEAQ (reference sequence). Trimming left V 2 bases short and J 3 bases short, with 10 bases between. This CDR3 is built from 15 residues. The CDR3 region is CASSLTGAANEKLFF. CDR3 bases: TGTGCCAGCAGCTTAACTGGAGCGGCTAATGAAAAACTGTTTTTT.

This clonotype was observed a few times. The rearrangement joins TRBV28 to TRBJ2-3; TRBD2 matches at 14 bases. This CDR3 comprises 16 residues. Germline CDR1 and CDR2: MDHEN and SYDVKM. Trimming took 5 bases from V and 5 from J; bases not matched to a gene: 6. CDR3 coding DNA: TGTGCCAGCAGTCCAGGTGGGACTAGCGGGAGAGATACGCAGTATTTT. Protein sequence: CASSPGGTSGRDTQYF.

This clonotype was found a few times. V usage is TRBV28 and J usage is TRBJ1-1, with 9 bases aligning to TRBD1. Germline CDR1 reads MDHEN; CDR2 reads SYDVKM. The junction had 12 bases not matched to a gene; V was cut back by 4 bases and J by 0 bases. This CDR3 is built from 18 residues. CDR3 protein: CASSSTGGAGFLNTEAFF. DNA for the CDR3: TGTGCCAGCAGTTCCACAGGGGGCGCGGGGTTTCTGAACACTGAAGCTTTCTTT. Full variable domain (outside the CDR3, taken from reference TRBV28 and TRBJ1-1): DVKVTQSSRYLVKRTGEKVFLECVQDMDHENMFWYRQDPGLGLRLIYFSYDVKMKEKGDIPEGYSVSREKKERFSLILESASTNQTSMYLCASSSTGGAGFLNTEAFFGQGTRLTVV.

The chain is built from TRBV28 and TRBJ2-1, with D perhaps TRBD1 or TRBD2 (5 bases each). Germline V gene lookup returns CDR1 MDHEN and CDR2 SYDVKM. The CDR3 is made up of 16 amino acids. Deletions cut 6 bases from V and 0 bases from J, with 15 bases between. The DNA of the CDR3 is TGTGCCAGCAGGATCACAGGACTTAGCTCCTACAATGAGCAGTTCTTC. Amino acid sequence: CASRITGLSSYNEQFF.

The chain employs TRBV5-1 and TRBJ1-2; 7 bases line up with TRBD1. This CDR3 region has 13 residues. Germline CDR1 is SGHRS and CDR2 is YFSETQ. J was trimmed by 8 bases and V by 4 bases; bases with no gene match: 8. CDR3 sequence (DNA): TGCGCCAGCAGCATGGAGGGGGCGAGCGGCTACACCTTC. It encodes CASSMEGASGYTF.

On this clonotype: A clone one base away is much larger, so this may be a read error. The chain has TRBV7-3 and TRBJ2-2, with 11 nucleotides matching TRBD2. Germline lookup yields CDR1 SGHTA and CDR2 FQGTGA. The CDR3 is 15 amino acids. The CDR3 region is CANSLGTSGTGELFF. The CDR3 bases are TGTGCCAACAGCTTGGGGACTAGCGGCACCGGGGAGCTGTTTTTT. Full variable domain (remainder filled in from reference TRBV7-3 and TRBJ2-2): GAGVSQTPSNKVTEKGKYVELRCDPISGHTALYWYRQSLGQGPEFLIYFQGTGAADDSGLPNDRFFAVRPEGSVSTLKIQRTERGDSAVYLCANSLGTSGTGELFFGEGSRLTVL.

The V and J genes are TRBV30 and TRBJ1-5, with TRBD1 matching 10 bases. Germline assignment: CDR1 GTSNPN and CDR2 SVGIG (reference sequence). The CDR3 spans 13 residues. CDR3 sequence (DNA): TGTGCGCTTGGACAGGGGGGCAATCAGCCCCAGCATTTT. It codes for CALGQGGNQPQHF. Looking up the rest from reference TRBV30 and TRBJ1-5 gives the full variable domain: SQTIHQWPATLVQPVGSPLSLECTVEGTSNPNLYWYRQAAGRGLQLLFYSVGIGQISSEVPQNLSASRPQDRQFILSSKKLLLSDSGFYLCALGQGGNQPQHFGDGTRLSIL.

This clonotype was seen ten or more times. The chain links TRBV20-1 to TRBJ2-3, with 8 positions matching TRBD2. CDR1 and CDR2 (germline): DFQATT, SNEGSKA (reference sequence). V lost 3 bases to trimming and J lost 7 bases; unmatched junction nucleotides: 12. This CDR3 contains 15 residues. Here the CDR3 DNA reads TGCAGTGCTAGCCCTAGGAGCGGGAGTACTAATACGCAGTATTTT. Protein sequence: CSASPRSGSTNTQYF.

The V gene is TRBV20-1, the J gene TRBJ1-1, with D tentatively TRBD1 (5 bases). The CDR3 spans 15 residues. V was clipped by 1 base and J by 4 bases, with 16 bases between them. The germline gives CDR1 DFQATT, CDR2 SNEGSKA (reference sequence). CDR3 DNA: TGCAGTGCTAGAGGGGGACGGTTTTGGGGCACTGAAGCTTTCTTT. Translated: CSARGGRFWGTEAFF.